The clone carrying this T cell receptor delta chain was observed a few times. The CDR3 contains 22 residues. The J segment lost 1 base and the V segment lost 0 bases, leaving 17 bases of the junction unmatched. Looked up from germline, CDR1 is TSWWSYY and CDR2 is QGS. The record originates from a study of gamma-delta chains in newborns, infants, children. On the study more broadly: Innate gammadelta T cells reportedly expand polyclonally right after birth, driven by microbial exposure, per the title.

With CATT, TCRdb re-called clones from the reads. The table records some 2,500 delta-chain clones, roughly 50% of them present only once. The chain links TRDV1 to TRDJ1; 13 bases are shared with TRDD3. The sequencing here drew on blood, taken at baseline. The sequence was obtained from a child who received the measles vaccine. The CDR3 nucleotides are TGTGCTCTTGGGGAACTAAGGGCACTTTACTGGGGGATACGCAAAAGCACCGATAAACTCATCTTT. Protein: CALGELRALYWGIRKSTDKLIF.